This note documents a single TCR beta chain sequence. Germline-derived CDR1 and CDR2 are MNHEY and SVGAGI. V was pared by 6 bases and J by 1 base, with 15 bases between. The CDR3 is 15 residues long. The data originate from a study of T cell responses to AZD1222 COVID-19 vaccine. Profiling relied on immunoSEQ multiplex PCR, and the TCRdb table lists in-frame clones only, not all of them. In the table there are about 150,000 clones, about nine tenths of which are singletons. V gene TRBV6-5 combines with J gene TRBJ1-1, with D possibly matching TRBD1 (5 bases). This clonotype was sampled from an adult who had recovered from COVID-19. Source: peripheral blood, taken after recovery from COVID-19. The CDR3 is CASRALGARNTEAFF. The CDR3 DNA reads TGTGCCAGCAGAGCGCTCGGGGCGAGGAACACTGAAGCTTTCTTT.